Detailed here is one T cell receptor beta chain. The data derive from a study of OX40 agonist ivuxolimab in advanced cancers. Trimming took 6 bases from V and 5 from J, leaving 20 bases between them. The CDR3 spans 15 residues. Germline V lookup: CDR1 MDHEN, CDR2 SYDVKM. Data came from immunoSEQ multiplex PCR; TCRdb stores just in-frame clones and leaves some out. The sample consists of 82,000 or so clones, more than 70% of them appearing once. This clonotype was sampled from an adult with an advanced solid tumor such as melanoma, head and neck, liver or kidney cancer. The chain combines TRBV28 with TRBJ2-7; tentatively, D is TRBD1 or TRBD2 (6 bases each). The sequencing here drew on CD4+ or CD8+ T cells sorted from blood, taken in a trial of the OX40 agonist ivuxolimab. The DNA of the CDR3 is TGTGCCAGCAGGTCACAGGGATTCGGGGGAGACGAGCAGTACTTC. The encoded protein is CASRSQGFGGDEQYF. The whole variable domain, filled in from reference TRBV28 and TRBJ2-7, reads DVKVTQSSRYLVKRTGEKVFLECVQDMDHENMFWYRQDPGLGLRLIYFSYDVKMKEKGDIPEGYSVSREKKERFSLILESASTNQTSMYLCASRSQGFGGDEQYFGPGTRLTVT.